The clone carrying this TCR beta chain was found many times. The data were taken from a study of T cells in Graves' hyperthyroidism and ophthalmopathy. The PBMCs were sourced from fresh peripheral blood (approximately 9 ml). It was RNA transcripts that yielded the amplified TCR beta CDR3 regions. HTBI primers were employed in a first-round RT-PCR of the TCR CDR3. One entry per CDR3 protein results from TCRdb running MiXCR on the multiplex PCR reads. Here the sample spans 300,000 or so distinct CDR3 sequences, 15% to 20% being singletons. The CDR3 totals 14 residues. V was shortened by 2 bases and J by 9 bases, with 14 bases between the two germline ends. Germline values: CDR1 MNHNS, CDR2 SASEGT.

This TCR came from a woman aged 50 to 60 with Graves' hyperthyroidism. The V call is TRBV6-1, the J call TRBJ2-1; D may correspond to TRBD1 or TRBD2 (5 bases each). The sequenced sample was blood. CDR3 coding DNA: TGTGCCAGCAGTGAACTAGCAAGGGGCGGTGAGCAGTTCTTC. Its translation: CASSELARGGEQFF.